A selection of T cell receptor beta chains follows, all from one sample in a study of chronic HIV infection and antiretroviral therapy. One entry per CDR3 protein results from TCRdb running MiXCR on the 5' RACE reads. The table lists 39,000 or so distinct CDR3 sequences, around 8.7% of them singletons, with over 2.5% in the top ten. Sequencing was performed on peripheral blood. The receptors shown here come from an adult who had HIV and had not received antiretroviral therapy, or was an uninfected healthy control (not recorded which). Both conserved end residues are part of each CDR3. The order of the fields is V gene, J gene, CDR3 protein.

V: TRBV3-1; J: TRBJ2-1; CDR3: CASSHRDSNNEQFF
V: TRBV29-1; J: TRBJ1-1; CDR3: CSVGQGSTEAFF
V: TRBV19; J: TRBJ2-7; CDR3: CASTTPGQGAHEQYF
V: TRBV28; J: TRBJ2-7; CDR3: CASGEFYEQYF
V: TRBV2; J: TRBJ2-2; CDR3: CASRTTSGSSTGELFF
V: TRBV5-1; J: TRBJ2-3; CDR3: CASSLKLAGVTDTQYF
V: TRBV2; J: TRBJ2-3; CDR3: CASSYSRPTDTQYF
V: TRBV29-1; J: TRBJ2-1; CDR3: CSVVADTYNEQFF
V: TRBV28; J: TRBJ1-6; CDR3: CASSLSSYNSPLHF
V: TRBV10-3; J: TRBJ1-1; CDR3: CAISLGGLSTEAFF
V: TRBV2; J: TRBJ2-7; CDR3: CASEPGSYEQYF
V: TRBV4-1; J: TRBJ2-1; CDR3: CASSLIPGQGANEQFF
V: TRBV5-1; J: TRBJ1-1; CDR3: CASSFQGRRMNTEAFF
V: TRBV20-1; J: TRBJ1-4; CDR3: CSASIPGEKLFF
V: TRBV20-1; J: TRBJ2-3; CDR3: CSASTASSTSTDTQYF
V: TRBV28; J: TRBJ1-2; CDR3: CASSLGTASDYGYTF
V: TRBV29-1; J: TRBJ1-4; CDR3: CSVEGTGNEKLFF
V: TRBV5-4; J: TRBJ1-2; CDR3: CASSLRSGYGYTF
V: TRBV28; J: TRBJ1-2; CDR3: CASRDGVRLYGYTF
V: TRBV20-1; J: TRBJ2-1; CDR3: CSASRSYNEQFF
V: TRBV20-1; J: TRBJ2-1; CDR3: CSARGFQGEDEQFF
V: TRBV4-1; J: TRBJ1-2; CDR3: CASSQVEKGPYGYTF
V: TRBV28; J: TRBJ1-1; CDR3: CATGTLGTEAFF
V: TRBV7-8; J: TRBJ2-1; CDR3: CASSLAADDEQFF
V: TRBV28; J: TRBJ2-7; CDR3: CASSSRLAGEQYF
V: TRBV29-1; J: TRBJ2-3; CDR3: CSAPRGKAGLAGAGTDTQYF
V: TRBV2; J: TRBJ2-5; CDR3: CASVYQGLAGVHVPAF
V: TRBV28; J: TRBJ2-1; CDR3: CATDGTVGWNEQFF
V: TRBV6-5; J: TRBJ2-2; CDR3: CASAQGITGELFF
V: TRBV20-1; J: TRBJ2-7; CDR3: CSARDNAGSYEQYF
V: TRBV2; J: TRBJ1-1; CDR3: CASRGLTGGGTEAFF
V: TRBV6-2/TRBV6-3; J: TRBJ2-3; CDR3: CASSYSGRESADTQYF
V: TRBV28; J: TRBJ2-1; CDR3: CASSLLSGGLADNEQFF
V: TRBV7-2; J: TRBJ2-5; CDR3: CASSRDSGNQYF
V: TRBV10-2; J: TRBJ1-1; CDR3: CASSEGALNTEAFF
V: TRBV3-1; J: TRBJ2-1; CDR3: CASSQAQSSYNEQFF
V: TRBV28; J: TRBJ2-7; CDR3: CASTEDYEQYF
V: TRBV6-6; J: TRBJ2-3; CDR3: CASSLADSTDTQYF
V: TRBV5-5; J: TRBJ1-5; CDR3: CASSLETGTGVSNQPQHF
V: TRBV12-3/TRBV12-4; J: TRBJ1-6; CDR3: CASSPMGDSPLHF
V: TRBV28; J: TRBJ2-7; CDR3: CASSSPSWLRDPGPISYEQYF
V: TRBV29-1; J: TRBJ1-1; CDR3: CSVGTAYTEAFF
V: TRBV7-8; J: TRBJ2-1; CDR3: CASRPTPGTLVKFF
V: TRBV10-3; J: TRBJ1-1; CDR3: CAISAGDRGNTETFF
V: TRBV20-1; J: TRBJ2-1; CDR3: CSARGLAGYNEQFF
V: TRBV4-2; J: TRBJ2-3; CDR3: CASSQKASGTDTQYF
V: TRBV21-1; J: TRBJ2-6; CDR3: CASSLRLSGANVLTF
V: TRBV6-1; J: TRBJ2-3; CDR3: CASSEIEGEDTQYF
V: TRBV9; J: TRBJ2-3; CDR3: CASSPGLAEITDTQYF
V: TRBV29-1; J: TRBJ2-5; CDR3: CSVVGRRSQETQYF